Presented here are 2 T cell receptor beta chains from one specimen sequenced in a study of T-cell reconstitution after alpha-beta-depleted transplantation in children. Unique molecular identifiers were incorporated when the TCRbeta library was constructed. TCRdb ran MiXCR on the PCR reads and lists one entry per CDR3 protein. This table holds about 600,000 distinct CDR3 sequences, roughly 10% found once. Here the sequenced sample was PBMCs from the stem cell graft donor, taken from the stem cell graft. These receptors came from a human donor who donated a stem cell graft to a child with acute myeloid leukemia.

This clonotype was counted ten times or more. The chain employs TRBV30 and TRBJ1-5, with unresolved D. Germline V CDR1 and CDR2: GTSNPN, SVGIG (reference sequence). The V gene lost 0 bases and the J gene lost 7 bases, with 13 bases spanning the gap. CDR3 size: 14 residues. The CDR3 here is CAWSVKAGRQPQHF. The CDR3 DNA reads TGTGCCTGGAGTGTAAAGGCGGGAAGGCAGCCCCAGCATTTT.

V and J are TRBV11-1 and TRBJ1-1, with D possibly being TRBD1 (5 bases). Between the trimmed V and J ends, which lost 1 base and 6 bases, there was a span of 15 bases. This CDR3 has 15 residues. Germline CDR1 reads SGHAT; CDR2 reads FQDESV (reference sequence). The DNA for the CDR3 is TGTGCCAGCAGCTTAGTTGGTTCCCCGGGGGCTGAAGCTTTCTTT. Protein: CASSLVGSPGAEAFF.